The 26 T cell receptor beta chains below come from one sample, sequenced in a study of blood T cell repertoires in COVID-19. Sequencing used immunoSEQ multiplex PCR; TCRdb keeps in-frame clones, though not all of them. The sample has about 220,000 clones; 80% to 85% are singletons. The sequencing input was peripheral blood. These receptors came from a woman aged 25 to 39 who had recovered from COVID-19.

This clone appeared a single time. Here the CDR3 DNA reads TGTGCCAGCAGCCTAACGGGGTACGGCTATGGCTACACCTTC. Protein product: CASSLTGYGYGYTF. J is TRBJ1-2 and V is TRBV7-9; D remains unclear. The CDR3 has 14 amino acids. Trimming cost V 5 bases and J 4 bases, with 14 bases left between them. Germline CDR1 is SEHNR and CDR2 is FQNEAQ (reference sequence).

The chain joins TRBV20-1 to TRBJ2-1; no definite D call. This CDR3 is 10 amino acids long. Trimming removed 3 bases from V and 8 bases from J, with 5 bases in between. Per germline, CDR1 DFQATT and CDR2 SNEGSKA (reference sequence). CDR3 sequence reads: CSASPDEQFF. CDR3 sequence (DNA): TGCAGTGCTAGCCCGGATGAGCAGTTCTTC.

J is TRBJ1-3 and V is TRBV9; a possible D gene is TRBD1 (6 bases). The V end lost 0 bases, the J end lost 4 bases, and 11 bases lay between the germline ends. The CDR3 has 15 amino acids. The germline CDR1 and CDR2 sequences are SGDLS and YYNGEE. CDR3 residues: CASSVDGTPGNTIYF. In DNA form, the CDR3 reads TGTGCCAGCAGCGTAGATGGGACACCAGGAAACACCATATATTTT.

As to this clone: Distinct nucleotide sequences in the sample also encode this CDR3. The chain links TRBV24-1 to TRBJ1-2; D remains ambiguous. Germline loops: CDR1 KGHDR, CDR2 SFDVKD. The CDR3 extends over 13 amino acids. V shed 2 bases and J shed 4 bases, with 7 bases lying between them. The CDR3 DNA reads as TGTGCCACCAGTGATTCCGGGAGCTATGGCTACACCTTC. It yields the protein CATSDSGSYGYTF.

This clone was counted only a few times. The J gene is TRBJ1-1, the V gene TRBV7-9; no definite D call. The CDR3 covers 14 residues. Deletions cut 6 bases from V and 2 bases from J, with 13 bases between. CDR1 and CDR2 (germline): SEHNR, FQNEAQ (reference sequence). The CDR3 is CASSKVEANTEAFF. The CDR3 nucleotides are TGTGCCAGCAGTAAGGTTGAGGCTAACACTGAAGCTTTCTTT.

J is TRBJ2-7 and V is TRBV4-2, with TRBD2 identical over 11 bases. Germline V CDR1 and CDR2: LGHNA, YNFKEQ. The CDR3 extends over 20 amino acids. The trim removed 0 bases at V and 6 bases at J, leaving 19 bases unmatched. CDR3: CASSQDLALAGGRPITEQYF. As DNA, the CDR3 is TGTGCCAGCAGCCAAGATCTGGCGCTAGCGGGAGGCCGACCTATTACCGAGCAGTACTTC.

This chain uses TRBV3-1 (or the pseudogene TRBV3-2) with TRBJ1-2; D gene unclear. V lost 1 base to trimming and J lost 4 bases, with 7 bases between them. This CDR3 has 13 residues. Germline V gives CDR1 LGHDT, CDR2 YNNKEL (reference sequence). The CDR3 DNA reads TGTGCCAGCAGCCAAGCCCGCAGCTATGGCTACACCTTC. It codes for CASSQARSYGYTF.

V gene TRBV5-1 combines with J gene TRBJ2-2; 15 bases line up with TRBD2. Germline V gives CDR1 SGHRS, CDR2 YFSETQ. V was clipped by 1 base and J by 8 bases; unmatched bases: 6. The CDR3 is 17 amino acids. The CDR3 nucleotides read TGCGCCAGCAGCTTGCTCGGACTAGCGGGAGGGCCGGGGGAGCTGTTTTTT. Translation gives CASSLLGLAGGPGELFF.

The chain employs TRBV6-5 and TRBJ1-2; 7 bases line up with TRBD1. Trimming removed 6 bases from V and 5 bases from J; junction bases left unmatched: 12. Germline V lookup: CDR1 MNHEY, CDR2 SVGAGI. The CDR3 spans 15 residues. This chain's CDR3 is CASSPSTGSRYGYTF. The CDR3 bases are TGTGCCAGCAGCCCCTCGACAGGGAGCCGTTATGGCTACACCTTC.

CDR3 amino acids: CASSMFEGGRASYNEQFF. The CDR3 DNA reads TGTGCCAGTAGTATGTTTGAGGGCGGGAGGGCCTCCTACAATGAGCAGTTCTTC. This chain connects TRBV19 to TRBJ2-1, with TRBD2 matching 9 bases. CDR3 length: 18 amino acids. Germline V gene lookup returns CDR1 LNHDA and CDR2 SQIVND (reference sequence). V shed 3 bases, J shed 0 bases, and the junction held 9 bases outside the gene matches. The variable domain in full, completed from reference TRBV19 and TRBJ2-1, reads DGGITQSPKYLFRKEGQNVTLSCEQNLNHDAMYWYRQDPGQGLRLIYYSQIVNDFQKGDIAEGYSVSREKKESFPLTVTSAQKNPTAFYLCASSMFEGGRASYNEQFFGPGTRLTVL.

V usage is TRBV7-2 and J usage is TRBJ2-5, with TRBD2 as a possible D gene (6 bases). Germline CDR1 reads SGHTA; CDR2 reads FQGNSA. CDR3 length: 16 amino acids. V lost 1 base and J lost 4, with 16 bases in between. CDR3: CASSLEGDLGGETQYF. CDR3 DNA sequence: TGTGCCAGCAGCTTAGAAGGGGACTTGGGAGGAGAGACCCAGTACTTC.

This chain joins TRBV10-2 and TRBJ2-5, with TRBD2 matching 14 bases. The CDR3 is made up of 18 amino acids. V was pared by 0 bases and J by 5 bases, with 8 bases of the junction left unmatched. CDR1 and CDR2 (germline): WSHSY, SAAADI. As DNA, the CDR3 is TGCGCCAGCAGTGAGTCGGGACTAGCGGGAGTGGGTGGTGAGACCCAGTACTTC. It specifies CASSESGLAGVGGETQYF.

This chain joins TRBV10-3 and TRBJ1-1; 12 bases line up with TRBD1. The germline gives CDR1 ENHRY, CDR2 SYGVKD. The J segment lost 8 bases and the V segment lost 2 bases, leaving 18 bases of the junction unmatched. CDR3 length: 19 residues. This chain's CDR3 is CAISEPPSYRDRGRREAFF. The DNA of the CDR3 is TGTGCCATCAGTGAGCCACCTTCTTACCGGGACAGGGGGCGGAGGGAAGCTTTCTTT.

The table lists this clone with a count of one. The J gene is TRBJ2-7, the V gene TRBV6-5, with a tentative D call TRBD1 (6 bases). CDR3 length: 15 amino acids. Germline V gene lookup returns CDR1 MNHEY and CDR2 SVGAGI. Trimming pared 2 bases from V and 5 bases from J, leaving 16 bases between. Here the CDR3 DNA reads TGTGCCAGCAGTTACGCGGCAGGGGTGGTAGACGAGCAGTACTTC. Translated, it gives CASSYAAGVVDEQYF.

CDR3 amino acids: CASSYSGGESDNEQFF. The CDR3 nucleotides read TGTGCCAGCAGTTACTCGGGGGGGGAGAGCGACAATGAGCAGTTCTTC. The chain joins TRBV6-5 to TRBJ2-1; 7 positions agree with TRBD2. CDR3 length: 16 amino acids. V was pared by 0 bases and J by 5 bases, with 7 bases of the junction left unmatched. Germline CDR1 MNHEY, CDR2 SVGAGI.

This chain uses TRBV19 with TRBJ2-7, with TRBD1 matching 9 bases. CDR1 and CDR2 from the germline V gene are LNHDA and SQIVND (reference sequence). The CDR3 covers 13 residues. V dropped 5 bases and J dropped 5; count of bases not matched to a gene: 4. CDR3 DNA: TGTGCCAGTAGTCGACAGGGGGAAGACGAGCAGTACTTC. This gives the protein CASSRQGEDEQYF.

The V and J genes are TRBV19 and TRBJ2-5, with TRBD1 as a possible D gene (6 bases). Germline values: CDR1 LNHDA, CDR2 SQIVND (reference sequence). The CDR3 has 14 amino acids. Trimming removed 7 bases from V and 2 bases from J, with 14 bases in between. The CDR3 is CASTERGRQETQYF. The CDR3 region has the DNA TGTGCCAGTACCGAGAGGGGGAGACAAGAGACCCAGTACTTC. The variable domain in full, completed from reference TRBV19 and TRBJ2-5, reads DGGITQSPKYLFRKEGQNVTLSCEQNLNHDAMYWYRQDPGQGLRLIYYSQIVNDFQKGDIAEGYSVSREKKESFPLTVTSAQKNPTAFYLCASTERGRQETQYFGPGTRLLVL.

The chain combines TRBV14 with TRBJ2-7; 7 nucleotides align to TRBD1. J was trimmed by 4 bases and V by 2 bases; bases with no gene match: 8. The CDR3 covers 15 residues. The germline V gene encodes CDR1 SGHDN and CDR2 FVKESK. The CDR3 bases are TGTGCCAGCAGCCAACCGGACAGGTTCTCTTACGAGCAGTACTTC. It specifies CASSQPDRFSYEQYF.

This chain uses TRBV6-6 with TRBJ1-1, with D possibly being TRBD1 (6 bases). The CDR3 extends over 12 amino acids. Germline CDR1 reads MNHNY; CDR2 reads SVGAGI (reference sequence). V lost 9 bases to trimming and J lost 4 bases, with 12 bases between them. DNA for the CDR3: TGTGCCAGTTTGTTAGGGGGCACTGAAGCTTTCTTT. It specifies CASLLGGTEAFF.

The table lists this clone with a few counts. The chain couples TRBV3-1 (or the pseudogene TRBV3-2) to TRBJ2-1, with 8 bases identical to TRBD2. The V gene's germline CDR1 is LGHDT and CDR2 YNNKEL (reference sequence). The junction had 9 bases not matched to a gene; V was cut back by 6 bases and J by 5 bases. CDR3 length: 15 amino acids. CDR3 amino acids: CASSGEREINNEQFF. CDR3 DNA: TGTGCCAGCAGTGGCGAGCGGGAGATTAACAATGAGCAGTTCTTC.

The gene calls are TRBV27 and TRBJ1-3; D unclear. V shed 2 bases and J shed 2 bases, with 10 bases lying between them. The CDR3 spans 15 residues. The germline gives CDR1 MNHEY, CDR2 SMNVEV (reference sequence). CDR3 loop: CASSLSGKTGNTIYF. In nucleotides, the CDR3 is TGTGCCAGCAGTTTAAGCGGAAAAACTGGAAACACCATATATTTT.

The chain recombines TRBV3-1 (or the pseudogene TRBV3-2) with TRBJ1-4, with TRBD1 matching over 8 bases. Germline V lookup: CDR1 LGHDT, CDR2 YNNKEL (reference sequence). The trim removed 4 bases at V and 4 bases at J, leaving 11 bases unmatched. CDR3 length: 17 residues. CDR3 nucleotide sequence: TGTGCCAGCAGCCTTTCATCCTACAGGGGGGGTAATGAAAAACTGTTTTTT. Its translation: CASSLSSYRGGNEKLFF.

V is TRBV11-2 and J is TRBJ1-2, with D hard to call. The CDR3 runs to 17 residues. Trimming shortened V by 5 bases and J by 3 bases, and 22 bases separated the two germline ends. In germline, CDR1 is SGHAT, CDR2 FQNNGV. The CDR3 DNA is TGTGCCAGCAGCCATTCACGGTTAGGCAGGCGAGACTATGGCTACACCTTC. Translation: CASSHSRLGRRDYGYTF.

The rearrangement uses TRBV5-1 and TRBJ2-7; 9 bases are a match to TRBD1. The CDR3 has 16 amino acids. V lost 2 bases to trimming and J lost 3 bases; unmatched junction nucleotides: 9. Germline V CDR1 and CDR2: SGHRS, YFSETQ. The CDR3 region is CASSFHPGQGDYEQYF. For the CDR3, the DNA is TGCGCCAGCAGCTTTCATCCGGGACAGGGAGACTACGAGCAGTACTTC.

V and J are TRBV14 and TRBJ2-3; 12 nucleotides agree with TRBD2. The V gene's germline CDR1 is SGHDN and CDR2 FVKESK. The CDR3 has 17 amino acids. The V gene end was trimmed by 2 bases and the J gene end by 3 bases; junction bases not matched to a gene: 6. DNA for the CDR3: TGTGCCAGCAGCCAAAGAATAGGACTAGCGGGAACAGATACGCAGTATTTT. It codes for CASSQRIGLAGTDTQYF.

The rearrangement links TRBV5-4 to TRBJ1-6; unclear D gene. V lost 0 bases and J lost 6, with 10 bases in between. Germline CDR1 is SGHNT and CDR2 is YYREEE (reference sequence). The CDR3 runs to 15 residues. DNA for the CDR3: TGTGCCAGCAGCTTGGCGGCCAGGTCTAATTCACCCCTCCACTTT. Its translation: CASSLAARSNSPLHF.